The source of this T cell receptor (beta chain) is a study of CD8 T cell repertoires and HIV-1 epitope variants (dated by TCRdb to about 2020). Describing the broader study: T cells were stimulated in separate culture wells with each of twenty-five peptides representing autologous and known Gag and Nef epitope variants. For 10 days the cultures were kept in IMDM with gentamicin, and on days 3 and 7 half of the media was changed with IL-2, IL-7 and IL-15 added. A total of more than 70 T cell cultures were run, with each culture condition done in triplicate except for one peptide, which was done in duplicate. A 1M T cell aliquot was kept as an uncultured baseline condition, separate from the 83 T cell cultures. The epitopes tested covered three Gag epitope families plus Nef HW9 and YT9. Using the EasySep Human T Cell Enrichment Kit, T cells were enriched and then co-cultured with an equal number of autologous T cell-negative cells acting as antigen-presenting cells. The control conditions were a CMV, EBV and flu peptide pool, the Ebola AY9 epitope as a negative control, and a well with no peptide. Points the paper makes about the study in general: Four to six clonotypes recognized the Nef KF9 family and one the HW9 family, with no responses to the TAALDMSHF plasma variant. Nine antigen-specific TCR beta clonotypes were identified, of which five to seven appeared to be cross-reactive for autologous or known escape epitope variants. Only TCR beta chains were identified by the assay, and proliferation to antigen, not T cell function or cytokine profile, was indicated.

TCR beta CDR3 regions were sequenced at survey depth on the immunoSEQ platform. The QIAamp DNA micro kit was used to extract genomic DNA from every cultured and uncultured CD8+ T cell population. The study's own analysis went as follows. Samples with under 5,000 productive reads were excluded, and this exclusion removed about 6.5% of the 75 HIV peptide-stimulated cultures. Sequences were trimmed to CDR3 by a MANAFEST web app, and nonproductive sequences, CDR3s under 5 amino acids, and sequences not starting with C or ending with F/W were removed. To count as antigen-specific, a clonotype had to be expanded in at least 2 of 3 replicates compared with the no-peptide control at FDR 0.01, and only within one epitope family. In addition, a specific clonotype needed a frequency at least fivefold higher than in wells stimulated with peptides from other epitope families. TCRdb provides this immuneACCESS table in a form limited to in-frame rearrangements. Some clones are lacking; in checked studies, under half of them reflect an unresolved V gene, and why the rest are absent is not known. Clonal size and the V and J genes are those of that table, whereas D and trimming came from the DNA. This sample gives fewer than 3,000 clones in total; 55% to 75% of them show up just once. The top ten clones comprise 35% to 45% of the sample.

The EasySep Human CD8+ T Cell Enrichment Kit was used on day 10 to isolate CD8+ T cells from every culture. Note on this clone: This receptor's antigen is unknown. Per-nucleotide qualities are absent, and no much larger clonotype sits a single base away.

V drops 2 bases and J drops 0 bases, leaving 20 bases in between. Measured from the cysteine to the phenylalanine, the CDR3 is 18 residues long. The read is trimmed to its CDR3 DNA, 54 bases read in frame from base 1. According to the germline V gene, CDR1 reads MDHEN and CDR2 reads SYDVKM. The sequence joins TRBV28 to TRBJ2-7; the D gene remains uncertain. The TCR originated in a male donor with HIV. The sample taken for sequencing was cultured CD8+ T cells derived from PBMCs. The nucleotide sequence reads as follows: TGTGCCAGCAGTTTAGACCCCTCGACACAATCGAACTCCTACGAGCAGTACTTC. This encodes CASSLDPSTQSNSYEQYF.